One sample yielded the 18 T cell receptor beta chains listed below, sequenced in a study of response to subunit inactivated influenza vaccine. Via MiXCR, TCRdb re-called the RT-PCR reads, giving one row per CDR3 protein. The sample yields fewer than 750,000 distinct CDR3 sequences, approximately 15% seen once. This specimen consisted of PBMCs from blood, obtained 11 to 12 days after vaccination. These receptors were taken from a man aged 45 to 65 who received an inactivated influenza vaccine.

The gene calls are TRBV4-3 and TRBJ2-3; 13 bases match TRBD2. Germline assignment: CDR1 LGHNA and CDR2 YSLEER. The CDR3 covers 18 residues. With V trimmed by 6 bases and J by 4 bases, 13 bases remained unmatched. The CDR3 protein is CASSWLYLGTSGADTQYF. CDR3 DNA sequence: TGCGCCAGCAGTTGGCTTTACTTGGGGACTAGCGGGGCAGATACGCAGTATTTT.

This clonotype was observed a handful of times. The chain joins TRBV19 to TRBJ2-1, with 10 bases lining up with TRBD1. V shed 6 bases and J 10 bases; nucleotides not matched to a gene: 6. The germline V gene has CDR1 LNHDA and CDR2 SQIVND (reference sequence). The CDR3 spans 13 residues. Here the CDR3 reads CASRDRGLGEQFF. CDR3 DNA sequence: TGTGCCAGTAGAGACAGGGGGCTAGGGGAGCAGTTCTTC.

The chain couples TRBV6-1 to TRBJ2-3, with 8 bases matching TRBD1. The CDR3 covers 15 residues. In germline, CDR1 is MNHNS, CDR2 SASEGT. Unmatched junction bases numbered 7, after V lost 7 bases and J lost 1 base. The CDR3 reads CASTPQGAGTDTQYF. CDR3 DNA: TGTGCCAGCACTCCTCAGGGGGCCGGCACAGATACGCAGTATTTT.

There are many counts of this clonotype. J is TRBJ1-2 and V is TRBV11-2; D not certain. The CDR3 runs 15 residues. Per germline, CDR1 SGHAT and CDR2 FQNNGV. Trimming cost V 4 bases and J 4 bases, with 16 bases left between them. The CDR3 sequence: CASSSSALRSYGYTF. In DNA form, the CDR3 reads TGTGCCAGCAGCTCCTCGGCCCTACGCTCCTATGGCTACACCTTC.

Only a few counts were recorded for this clonotype. The chain uses TRBV6-1 and TRBJ2-2, with TRBD1 as a possible D gene (6 bases). This CDR3 contains 14 residues. Germline assignment: CDR1 MNHNS and CDR2 SASEGT. V gave up 7 bases and J gave up 7 bases, with 16 bases separating them. CDR3 sequence reads: CASTTVGGHGELFF. CDR3 sequence (DNA): TGTGCCAGCACCACCGTTGGGGGCCACGGGGAGCTGTTTTTT.

This clonotype appeared once. CDR3 sequence (DNA): TGCAGCGTTGATCGACAGCTAAACACTGAAGCTTTCTTT. This codes for CSVDRQLNTEAFF. The J gene is TRBJ1-1, the V gene TRBV29-1, with D possibly being TRBD1 (5 bases). The CDR3 loop spans 13 amino acids. Germline V CDR1 and CDR2: SQVTM, ANQGSEA. V was cut by 3 bases and J by 2 bases, with 10 bases left in between.

This clonotype was observed a handful of times. V is TRBV5-1 and J is TRBJ1-3; the D gene is possibly TRBD1 (5 bases). Germline-derived CDR1 and CDR2 are SGHRS and YFSETQ. V dropped 0 bases and J dropped 4 bases, with 14 bases sitting between them. This CDR3 has 16 residues. The chain's CDR3 is CASSLAQVSVGNTIYF. The CDR3 DNA follows: TGCGCCAGCAGCTTGGCACAGGTTTCAGTCGGAAACACCATATATTTT.

This clonotype was seen a few times. The V and J genes are TRBV7-3 and TRBJ2-5, with D possibly being TRBD2 (5 bases). Germline V gene lookup returns CDR1 SGHTA and CDR2 FQGTGA. The CDR3 loop spans 14 amino acids. V lost 5 bases and J lost 3, with 13 bases in between. CDR3: CASSIGLTEETQYF. CDR3 DNA: TGTGCCAGCAGCATCGGACTGACTGAAGAGACCCAGTACTTC.

In this sample, this clonotype turned up a few times. The V call is TRBV12-3 or TRBV12-4, the J call TRBJ1-4, with D possibly matching TRBD1 (6 bases). This CDR3 comprises 15 residues. Trimming took off 6 bases at V and 0 bases at J, with 11 bases between the two ends. The CDR3 coding sequence is TGTGCCAGCAGACGACAGGATTCAACTAATGAAAAACTGTTTTTT. Its protein is CASRRQDSTNEKLFF.

The gene calls are TRBV5-1 and TRBJ2-5; D not certain. With 6 bases removed from V and 5 bases from J, the gap between germline ends came to 14 bases. The germline gives CDR1 SGHRS, CDR2 YFSETQ. The CDR3 runs to 13 residues. This CDR3 is CASNNRAEETQYF. The CDR3 bases are TGCGCCAGCAACAACCGGGCAGAGGAGACCCAGTACTTC.

The chain links TRBV6-1 to TRBJ1-4; D is ambiguous. V was trimmed by 4 bases and J by 7 bases, leaving 19 bases between them. This CDR3 has 16 amino acids. Germline V lookup: CDR1 MNHNS, CDR2 SASEGT. The CDR3 is CASSAAPVGRAEKLFF. CDR3 bases: TGTGCCAGCAGTGCCGCCCCCGTAGGGAGAGCTGAAAAACTGTTTTTT.

The chain combines TRBV7-3 with TRBJ2-3; the D is unclear. The CDR3 length is 13 residues. The germline CDR1 and CDR2 sequences are SGHTA and FQGTGA. V was cut by 4 bases and J by 5 bases, with 10 bases left in between. The CDR3 DNA follows: TGTGCCAGCAGCTCGATACCTTTAGATACGCAGTATTTT. Translating it yields CASSSIPLDTQYF.

This clonotype was seen a few times. The genes are TRBV10-3 and TRBJ2-1; a weak D match, TRBD1 (5 bases). Trimming took 3 bases from V and 6 from J, leaving 9 bases between them. Germline CDR1 reads ENHRY; CDR2 reads SYGVKD. CDR3 length: 13 residues. The chain's CDR3 is CAISDTGPNEQFF. In nucleotides, the CDR3 is TGTGCCATCAGTGATACAGGTCCCAATGAGCAGTTCTTC.

V is TRBV7-9 and J is TRBJ2-5; 10 nucleotides match TRBD1. The CDR3 consists of 14 residues. CDR1 is SEHNR and CDR2 is FQNEAQ in the germline V gene (reference sequence). J gave up 7 bases and V 6 bases, and 8 bases lay outside the gene matches. The CDR3 bases are TGTGCCAGCAGACAGGACAGGGGGTTAGGGACCCAGTACTTC. This translates into CASRQDRGLGTQYF.

This clonotype was picked up a small number of times. The V and J genes are TRBV4-3 and TRBJ2-7; possible D gene TRBD2, 6 bases. Trimming took off 0 bases at V and 4 bases at J, with 10 bases between the two ends. This CDR3 comprises 14 residues. CDR1 is LGHNA and CDR2 is YSLEER in the germline V gene. The CDR3, as DNA: TGCGCCAGCAGCCAAGATCGCCTAGCGTACGAGCAGTACTTC. Translating gives CASSQDRLAYEQYF.

In its sample, this clonotype was seen many times. V usage is TRBV20-1 and J usage is TRBJ2-4, with TRBD2 identical over 15 bases. This CDR3 spans 14 amino acids. Germline V gives CDR1 DFQATT, CDR2 SNEGSKA (reference sequence). V shed 6 bases and J 13 bases; nucleotides not matched to a gene: 10. This CDR3 reads CSATGTSGRTSQYF. CDR3 in DNA: TGCAGTGCAACCGGGACTAGCGGGAGGACCTCACAGTACTTC.

This clonotype was observed a handful of times. The chain recombines TRBV29-1 with TRBJ2-5, with D unclear. V was cut by 4 bases and J by 2 bases, with 8 bases left in between. Germline loops: CDR1 SQVTM, CDR2 ANQGSEA. There are 12 residues in the CDR3. Here the CDR3 DNA reads TGCAGCGTTGGGCAGAATCAAGAGACCCAGTACTTC. Translated: CSVGQNQETQYF.

This clonotype occurred many times. The gene calls are TRBV12-3 or TRBV12-4 and TRBJ2-7, with D possibly matching TRBD2 (6 bases). This CDR3 is built from 16 residues. V lost 8 bases and J lost 2, with 22 bases in between. CDR3 sequence (DNA): TGTGCCAGCTCATCGGTAGCGGTCAAAACCCCCTACGAGCAGTACTTC. Its protein product is CASSSVAVKTPYEQYF.